This is a list of T cell receptor beta chains from one sample in a study of blood T cell repertoires in COVID-19. The table came from immunoSEQ multiplex PCR; TCRdb's copy has only in-frame clones and leaves some out. The sample yields about 310,000 clones, 90% seen once. The sequenced sample was PBMCs or T cells enriched from blood (not recorded which). The origin of the receptors is a woman between 18 and 29 years old with acute COVID-19. Each CDR3 is given with its conserved first and last residue. A D gene is named only where the DNA matches it firmly. Rows may omit the clone size; those that give it use once, few, many or a size class.

CDR3aa: CASSFGQGTYETQYF
CDR3nt: TGTGCCAGCAGTTTTGGGCAGGGGACGTACGAGACCCAGTACTTC
j_gene: TRBJ2-5
v_gene: TRBV28
d_gene: NA
abundance: NA

CDR3aa: CASSQDRGPAGAFF
CDR3nt: TGCGCCAGCAGCCAAGACAGGGGGCCGGCGGGAGCTTTCTTT
j_gene: TRBJ1-1
v_gene: TRBV4-1
d_gene: TRBD1
abundance: many

CDR3aa: CASGGFVDSPLHF
CDR3nt: TGTGCCTCGGGGGGGTTCGTCGATTCACCCCTCCACTTT
j_gene: TRBJ1-6
v_gene: TRBV19
d_gene: NA
abundance: NA

CDR3aa: CAWSVPGQGAYGYTF
CDR3nt: TGTGCCTGGAGTGTACCGGGACAGGGGGCCTATGGCTACACCTTC
j_gene: TRBJ1-2
v_gene: TRBV30
d_gene: TRBD1
abundance: NA

CDR3aa: CASSLVAAGELFF
CDR3nt: TGTGCCAGCAGCTTAGTGGCCGCCGGGGAGCTGTTTTTT
j_gene: TRBJ2-2
v_gene: TRBV11-3
d_gene: NA
abundance: NA

CDR3aa: CSARAIGAYTF
CDR3nt: TGCAGTGCTAGAGCTATTGGGGCGTACACCTTC
j_gene: TRBJ1-2
v_gene: TRBV20-1
d_gene: NA
abundance: NA

CDR3aa: CAISEPVAGVPIYEQYF
CDR3nt: TGTGCCATCAGTGAGCCGGTAGCGGGAGTCCCCATCTACGAGCAGTACTTC
j_gene: TRBJ2-7
v_gene: TRBV10-3
d_gene: TRBD2
abundance: NA

CDR3aa: CASRTEGLGYEQYF
CDR3nt: TGTGCCAGTAGGACGGAGGGCCTGGGGTACGAGCAGTACTTC
j_gene: TRBJ2-7
v_gene: TRBV19
d_gene: NA
abundance: NA

CDR3aa: CAQSGGATNEKLFF
CDR3nt: TGTGCCCAAAGTGGGGGGGCAACTAATGAAAAACTGTTTTTT
j_gene: TRBJ1-4
v_gene: TRBV30
d_gene: NA
abundance: NA

CDR3aa: CATTAATNEQFF
CDR3nt: TGTGCCACAACAGCCGCCACCAATGAGCAGTTCTTC
j_gene: TRBJ2-1
v_gene: TRBV28
d_gene: NA
abundance: NA

CDR3aa: CASSQMGTGASYGYTF
CDR3nt: TGTGCCAGCAGCCAAATGGGGACAGGGGCCTCCTATGGCTACACCTTC
j_gene: TRBJ1-2
v_gene: TRBV4-2
d_gene: TRBD1
abundance: NA

CDR3aa: CASSRTTSGRFTGELFF
CDR3nt: TGTGCCAGCAGCCGTACGACTAGCGGGAGATTCACCGGGGAGCTGTTTTTT
j_gene: TRBJ2-2
v_gene: TRBV3-1/TRBV3-2
d_gene: TRBD2
abundance: NA

CDR3aa: CASSTRGLDEKLFF
CDR3nt: TGTGCCAGCAGTACCAGGGGGCTGGATGAAAAACTGTTTTTT
j_gene: TRBJ1-4
v_gene: TRBV28
d_gene: TRBD1
abundance: NA

CDR3aa: CASSLGGRAYNEQFF
CDR3nt: TGTGCCAGCAGTTTGGGCGGGAGGGCCTACAATGAGCAGTTCTTC
j_gene: TRBJ2-1
v_gene: TRBV27
d_gene: TRBD2
abundance: NA

CDR3aa: CASSLSGRGQVYGYTF
CDR3nt: TGTGCCAGCAGTTTATCCGGCAGGGGGCAGGTCTATGGCTACACCTTC
j_gene: TRBJ1-2
v_gene: TRBV28
d_gene: TRBD1
abundance: NA

CDR3aa: CATSRGAFSSSYNSPLHF
CDR3nt: TGTGCCACCAGCAGAGGGGCTTTTTCAAGCTCCTATAATTCACCCCTCCACTTT
j_gene: TRBJ1-6
v_gene: TRBV15
d_gene: NA
abundance: NA

CDR3aa: CASSFRLAKNIQYF
CDR3nt: TGTGCCAGCAGCTTTAGATTAGCCAAAAACATTCAGTACTTC
j_gene: TRBJ2-4
v_gene: TRBV7-8
d_gene: NA
abundance: NA

CDR3aa: CASSVGVTSGSGETQYF
CDR3nt: TGTGCCAGCAGCGTAGGGGTGACTAGCGGGAGTGGAGAGACCCAGTACTTC
j_gene: TRBJ2-5
v_gene: TRBV9
d_gene: TRBD2
abundance: NA

CDR3aa: CASSRLSTDTQYF
CDR3nt: TGTGCCAGCAGCCGACTCTCCACAGATACGCAGTATTTT
j_gene: TRBJ2-3
v_gene: TRBV11-3
d_gene: NA
abundance: NA

CDR3aa: CASSSRQATHYEQYF
CDR3nt: TGTGCCAGCAGTTCCAGACAGGCGACACACTACGAGCAGTACTTC
j_gene: TRBJ2-7
v_gene: TRBV28
d_gene: NA
abundance: NA

CDR3aa: CASSVDWGAELFTDTQYF
CDR3nt: TGTGCCAGCAGCGTAGACTGGGGAGCGGAGCTTTTCACAGATACGCAGTATTTT
j_gene: TRBJ2-3
v_gene: TRBV9
d_gene: NA
abundance: NA

CDR3aa: CAWSREDETQYF
CDR3nt: TGTGCCTGGAGTCGGGAGGACGAGACCCAGTACTTC
j_gene: TRBJ2-5
v_gene: TRBV30
d_gene: TRBD2
abundance: NA

CDR3aa: CASSSRTGANTEAFF
CDR3nt: TGTGCCAGCTCATCCCGGACAGGGGCGAACACTGAAGCTTTCTTT
j_gene: TRBJ1-1
v_gene: TRBV18
d_gene: TRBD1
abundance: NA

CDR3aa: CASSSLTGSEQYF
CDR3nt: TGTGCCAGCAGTTCCCTGACAGGATCCGAGCAGTACTTC
j_gene: TRBJ2-7
v_gene: TRBV6-5
d_gene: NA
abundance: NA

CDR3aa: CASSLAKNIQYF
CDR3nt: TGTGCCAGCTCGTTAGCCAAAAACATTCAGTACTTC
j_gene: TRBJ2-4
v_gene: TRBV3-1/TRBV3-2
d_gene: NA
abundance: NA

CDR3aa: CASSPEGLGEKLFF
CDR3nt: TGTGCCAGCTCACCAGAGGGATTAGGGGAAAAACTGTTTTTT
j_gene: TRBJ1-4
v_gene: TRBV18
d_gene: NA
abundance: NA

CDR3aa: CASSPGQGAETQYF
CDR3nt: TGTGCCAGCAGCCCGGGACAGGGAGCTGAGACCCAGTACTTC
j_gene: TRBJ2-5
v_gene: TRBV7-9
d_gene: TRBD1
abundance: few

CDR3aa: CASSPPTGNEAFF
CDR3nt: TGTGCCAGCTCACCACCTACGGGGAATGAAGCTTTCTTT
j_gene: TRBJ1-1
v_gene: TRBV18
d_gene: NA
abundance: NA

CDR3aa: CASNEQGTGELFF
CDR3nt: TGTGCCAGCAACGAACAGGGGACCGGGGAGCTGTTTTTT
j_gene: TRBJ2-2
v_gene: TRBV2
d_gene: TRBD1
abundance: NA

CDR3aa: CASSAHPTGAGELFF
CDR3nt: TGTGCCAGCAGCGCCCATCCGACAGGGGCCGGGGAGCTGTTTTTT
j_gene: TRBJ2-2
v_gene: TRBV9
d_gene: TRBD1
abundance: NA

CDR3aa: CASSVRQAGANEQYF
CDR3nt: TGTGCCAGCAGTGTTAGGCAGGCAGGCGCTAACGAGCAGTACTTC
j_gene: TRBJ2-7
v_gene: TRBV2
d_gene: NA
abundance: NA

CDR3aa: CASSSTPAGRGLKVGYTF
CDR3nt: TGCGCCAGCAGCTCAACTCCCGCCGGCAGGGGGCTGAAGGTTGGCTACACCTTC
j_gene: TRBJ1-2
v_gene: TRBV5-1
d_gene: TRBD1
abundance: NA

CDR3aa: CASSDRVSGGYTF
CDR3nt: TGTGCCAGCAGCGACAGGGTCTCCGGAGGCTACACCTTC
j_gene: TRBJ1-2
v_gene: TRBV7-9
d_gene: TRBD1
abundance: NA

CDR3aa: CASSDPQGLAKNIQYF
CDR3nt: TGTGCCAGCAGCGACCCACAGGGTCTAGCCAAAAACATTCAGTACTTC
j_gene: TRBJ2-4
v_gene: TRBV9
d_gene: NA
abundance: NA

CDR3aa: CASSQGKGLAGAETQYF
CDR3nt: TGTGCCAGCAGCCAAGGGAAGGGACTAGCGGGTGCGGAGACCCAGTACTTC
j_gene: TRBJ2-5
v_gene: TRBV14
d_gene: TRBD2
abundance: NA

CDR3aa: CASSLRRGIAEKLFF
CDR3nt: TGTGCCAGTAGCTTAAGGCGAGGGATTGCTGAAAAACTGTTTTTT
j_gene: TRBJ1-4
v_gene: TRBV19
d_gene: NA
abundance: NA

CDR3aa: CASSPRGDRGENQPQHF
CDR3nt: TGTGCCAGCTCACCCCGAGGGGACAGGGGGGAGAATCAGCCCCAGCATTTT
j_gene: TRBJ1-5
v_gene: TRBV18
d_gene: TRBD1
abundance: NA

CDR3aa: CASSDSQGSTDTQYF
CDR3nt: TGTGCCAGCAGTGACTCGCAGGGTAGCACAGATACGCAGTATTTT
j_gene: TRBJ2-3
v_gene: TRBV6-4
d_gene: NA
abundance: few

CDR3aa: CASSLRGEDTGELFF
CDR3nt: TGTGCCAGCAGCTTAAGAGGGGAGGACACCGGGGAGCTGTTTTTT
j_gene: TRBJ2-2
v_gene: TRBV7-9
d_gene: NA
abundance: NA

CDR3aa: CASSIEGTSESSLYEQYF
CDR3nt: TGTGCCAGTAGTATAGAAGGGACTAGCGAGAGCAGTCTCTACGAGCAGTACTTC
j_gene: TRBJ2-7
v_gene: TRBV19
d_gene: TRBD2
abundance: NA

CDR3aa: CASRPTGSSGNTIYF
CDR3nt: TGTGCCAGCAGACCGACGGGGAGCTCTGGAAACACCATATATTTT
j_gene: TRBJ1-3
v_gene: TRBV27
d_gene: NA
abundance: NA

CDR3aa: CASSYIGFNTEAFF
CDR3nt: TGTGCCAGCAGCTATATCGGGTTTAACACTGAAGCTTTCTTT
j_gene: TRBJ1-1
v_gene: TRBV27
d_gene: NA
abundance: NA

CDR3aa: CASNDRGSGNTIYF
CDR3nt: TGTGCCAGTAACGACAGGGGGTCCGGAAACACCATATATTTT
j_gene: TRBJ1-3
v_gene: TRBV19
d_gene: TRBD1
abundance: NA

CDR3aa: CASSRTSGGSTGELFF
CDR3nt: TGCGCCAGCAGCCGGACTAGCGGGGGATCCACCGGGGAGCTGTTTTTT
j_gene: TRBJ2-2
v_gene: TRBV5-1
d_gene: TRBD2
abundance: few

CDR3aa: CASSPWKDSIETQYF
CDR3nt: TGTGCCAGCAGCCCATGGAAGGATAGCATAGAGACCCAGTACTTC
j_gene: TRBJ2-5
v_gene: TRBV28
d_gene: NA
abundance: NA

CDR3aa: CAWTPWSGVNIQYF
CDR3nt: TGTGCCTGGACTCCTTGGTCGGGAGTAAACATTCAGTACTTC
j_gene: TRBJ2-4
v_gene: TRBV30
d_gene: NA
abundance: NA

CDR3aa: CASSLGDSDTEAFF
CDR3nt: TGTGCCAGCAGTCTAGGGGACTCAGACACTGAAGCTTTCTTT
j_gene: TRBJ1-1
v_gene: TRBV28
d_gene: NA
abundance: once